This T cell receptor beta chain comes out of a study of CD8 T cells in Susac syndrome. Germline loops: CDR1 SEHNR, CDR2 FQNEAQ (reference sequence). V lost 4 bases and J 5 bases, leaving 12 bases between the germline ends. The CDR3 is 13 amino acids. RNA amounts of 0.5 to 1 ug underwent reverse transcription with random hexamers. The amplification used immunoSEQ multiplex PCR on TCR beta CDR3; it spanned 54 Vbeta and 13 Jbeta. Via MiXCR, TCRdb re-called the immunoSEQ multiplex PCR reads, giving one row per CDR3 protein. Of about 64,000 distinct CDR3 sequences in the sample, approximately 96% were seen once.

The chain has TRBV7-9 and TRBJ2-7; maybe TRBD1 (5 bases). This clonotype was obtained from a human donor with multiple sclerosis. The specimen was CD8+ T cells from PBMCs. The CDR3 reads CASSSRVSDEQYF. The CDR3 bases are TGTGCCAGCAGCTCCAGGGTTTCGGACGAGCAGTACTTC.